The subject of this entry is one T cell receptor (beta chain). Patients aged 18 to 65 with hyperthyroidism were newly diagnosed, with duration under 2 months. Used for diagnoses were clinical symptoms, serum thyroxine and TRAb, thyroid ultrasound and orbital computed tomography. This sample was taken from a study of T cells in Graves' hyperthyroidism and ophthalmopathy. Regions amplified from RNA transcripts were the TCR beta CDR3 regions. A first-round RT-PCR of the TCR CDR3 used the HTBI primer set. Each CDR3 protein gets one entry after TCRdb re-called the multiplex PCR reads with MiXCR. The sample holds around 560,000 distinct CDR3 sequences, over 15% seen once. The sample was blood. The receptor was derived from a woman aged 18-29 years with Graves' hyperthyroidism.

CDR3 amino acids: CSAREVGGAYSNQPQHF. The CDR3 nucleotides are TGCAGTGCTAGAGAAGTGGGGGGGGCTTATAGCAATCAGCCCCAGCATTTT. The V and J genes are TRBV20-1 and TRBJ1-5; D may be TRBD1 (6 bases). The germline gives CDR1 DFQATT, CDR2 SNEGSKA (reference sequence). Trimming took off 0 bases at V and 0 bases at J, with 15 bases between the two ends. This CDR3 is 17 amino acids long.